This T cell receptor (beta chain) was recorded in a study of blood T cell repertoires in COVID-19. The wider study: COVID-19 samples, acute and convalescent, were from the United States, Italy and Spain. In each case, the material was cDNA or gDNA derived from T cells, B-cell-depleted T cells, or PBMCs.

This CDR3 is 15 amino acids long. Per germline, CDR1 MNHEY and CDR2 SVGAGI. With V trimmed by 7 bases and J by 3 bases, 10 bases remained unmatched. Original data processing: Estimates of nucleated cell counts were drawn from the amplification of reference gene primers. The table came from immunoSEQ multiplex PCR; TCRdb's copy has only in-frame clones and leaves some out. V, J and clone size derive from that table, while D and trimming were established from the DNA sequence. The sample includes 55,000 to 75,000 clones, about 73% of them seen just once. This clone was observed a handful of times. The sequence was collected from a man in his sixties with acute or convalescent COVID-19. The chain employs TRBV6-5 and TRBJ2-7, with TRBD2 matching 9 bases. The sample was peripheral blood. The CDR3 reads CASTYSGSRIYEQYF. The CDR3, as DNA: TGTGCCAGCACCTATAGCGGGAGTCGAATCTACGAGCAGTACTTC.